This TCR beta chain was sequenced during a study of Graves' ophthalmopathy and Graves' hyperthyroidism. Study observations and caveats: The 13-signature model separated ophthalmopathy from stable hyperthyroidism at almost 90% sensitivity and almost 83% specificity. Thyroid clonotypes that were expanded above 0.001 frequency mostly also appeared in blood.

RNA transcripts yielded amplified TCR beta CDR3 regions. HTBI-primed RT-PCR formed the first round, and a multiplex PCR formed the second. Using its own MiXCR run on the multiplex PCR reads, TCRdb lists one record per CDR3 protein. Of 450,000 or so distinct CDR3 sequences in the sample, around an eighth were seen once. The CDR3 is 15 residues long. J was trimmed by 4 bases and V by 6 bases; bases with no gene match: 9. Germline CDR1 SQVTM, CDR2 ANQGSEA. Donors with ophthalmopathy: moderate-to-severe activity, CAS ≥3, NOSPECS ≥4, duration under 3 months. Other autoimmune diseases, uncontrolled infections, pregnancy or lactation excluded patients from enrollment. In the case of this clonotype: What it binds is not known.

V usage is TRBV29-1 and J usage is TRBJ2-5; 12 nucleotides match TRBD1. The receptor was isolated from a woman in her 30s with Graves' ophthalmopathy. The sample comprised blood. The CDR3 DNA reads TGCAGCGTGGGGACAGGGGGCATGTCGGGAGAGACCCAGTACTTC. Protein product: CSVGTGGMSGETQYF.